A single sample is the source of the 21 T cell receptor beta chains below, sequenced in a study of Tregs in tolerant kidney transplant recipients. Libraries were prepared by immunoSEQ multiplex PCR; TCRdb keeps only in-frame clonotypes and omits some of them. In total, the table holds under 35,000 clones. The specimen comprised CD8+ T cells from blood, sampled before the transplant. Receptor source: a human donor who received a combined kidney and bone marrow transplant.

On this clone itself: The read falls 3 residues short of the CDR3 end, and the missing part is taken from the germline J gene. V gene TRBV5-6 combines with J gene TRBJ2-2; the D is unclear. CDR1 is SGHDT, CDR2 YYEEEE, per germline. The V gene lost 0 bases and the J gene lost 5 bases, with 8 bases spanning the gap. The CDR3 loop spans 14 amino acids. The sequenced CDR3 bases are TGTGCCAGCAGCTTGGCGGCCAGGACCGGGGAG. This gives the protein CASSLAARTGE. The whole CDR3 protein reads CASSLAARTGELFF.

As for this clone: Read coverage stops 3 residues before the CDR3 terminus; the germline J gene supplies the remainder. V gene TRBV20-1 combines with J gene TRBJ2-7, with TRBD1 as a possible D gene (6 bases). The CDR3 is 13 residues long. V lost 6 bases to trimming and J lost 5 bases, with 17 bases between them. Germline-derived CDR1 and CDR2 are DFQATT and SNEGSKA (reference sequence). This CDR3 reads CSARGRALHEQYF. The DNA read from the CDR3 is TGCAGTGCCAGGGGACGAGCCCTCCACGAG.

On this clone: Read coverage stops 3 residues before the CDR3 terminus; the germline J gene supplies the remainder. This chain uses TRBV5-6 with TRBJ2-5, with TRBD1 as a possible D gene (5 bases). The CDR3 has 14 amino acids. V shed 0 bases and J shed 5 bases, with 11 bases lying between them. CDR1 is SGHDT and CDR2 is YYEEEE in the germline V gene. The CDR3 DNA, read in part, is TGTGCCAGCAGCTTGGGAGACGCAGGGGAGACC. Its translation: CASSLGDAGET. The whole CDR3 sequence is CASSLGDAGETQYF.

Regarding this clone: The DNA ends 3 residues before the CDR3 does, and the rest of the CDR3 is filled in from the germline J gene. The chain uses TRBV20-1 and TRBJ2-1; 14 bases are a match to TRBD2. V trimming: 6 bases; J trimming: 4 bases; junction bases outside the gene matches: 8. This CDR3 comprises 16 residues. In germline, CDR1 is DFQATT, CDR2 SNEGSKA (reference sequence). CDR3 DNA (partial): TGCAGTGCCTCCGGGACTAGCGGGAGTAGTTACAATGAG. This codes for CSASGTSGSSYNE. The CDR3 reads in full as CSASGTSGSSYNEQFF.

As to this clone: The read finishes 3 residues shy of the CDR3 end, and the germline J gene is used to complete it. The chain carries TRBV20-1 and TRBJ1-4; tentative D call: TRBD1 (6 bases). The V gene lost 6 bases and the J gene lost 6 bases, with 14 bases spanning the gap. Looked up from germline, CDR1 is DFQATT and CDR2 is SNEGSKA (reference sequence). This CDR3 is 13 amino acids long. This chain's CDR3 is CSAYRVSYEKLFF. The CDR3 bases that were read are TGCAGTGCCTACAGGGTCAGCTATGAAAAA.

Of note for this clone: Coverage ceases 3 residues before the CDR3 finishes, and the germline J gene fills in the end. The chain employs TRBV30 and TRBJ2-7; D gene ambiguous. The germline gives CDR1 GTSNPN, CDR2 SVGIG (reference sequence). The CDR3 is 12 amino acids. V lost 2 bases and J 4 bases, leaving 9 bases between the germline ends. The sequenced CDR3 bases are TGTGCCTGGAGTCCCATAGATTACGAG. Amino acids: CAWSPIDYE. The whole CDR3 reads CAWSPIDYEQYF.

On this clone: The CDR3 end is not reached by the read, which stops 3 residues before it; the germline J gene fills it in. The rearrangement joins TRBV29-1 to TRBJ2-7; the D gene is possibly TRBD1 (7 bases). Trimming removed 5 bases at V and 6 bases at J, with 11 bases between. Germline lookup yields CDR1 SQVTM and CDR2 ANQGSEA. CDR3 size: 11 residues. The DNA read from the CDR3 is TGCAGCGTTCTGGAGGGGGCCGAG. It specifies CSVLEGAE. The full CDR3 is CSVLEGAEQYF.

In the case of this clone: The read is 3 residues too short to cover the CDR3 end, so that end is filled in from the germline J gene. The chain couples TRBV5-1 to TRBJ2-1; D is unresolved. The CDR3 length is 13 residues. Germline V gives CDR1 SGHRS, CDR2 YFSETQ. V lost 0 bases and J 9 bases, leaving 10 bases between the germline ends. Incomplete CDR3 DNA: TGCGCCAGCAGCTTGGAGTTAGCTGGTGAG. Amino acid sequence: CASSLELAGE. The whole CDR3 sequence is CASSLELAGEQFF. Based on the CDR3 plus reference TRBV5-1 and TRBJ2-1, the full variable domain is KAGVTQTPRYLIKTRGQQVTLSCSPISGHRSVSWYQQTPGQGLQFLFEYFSETQRNKGNFPGRFSGRQFSNSRSEMNVSTLELGDSALYLCASSLELAGEQFFGPGTRLTVL.

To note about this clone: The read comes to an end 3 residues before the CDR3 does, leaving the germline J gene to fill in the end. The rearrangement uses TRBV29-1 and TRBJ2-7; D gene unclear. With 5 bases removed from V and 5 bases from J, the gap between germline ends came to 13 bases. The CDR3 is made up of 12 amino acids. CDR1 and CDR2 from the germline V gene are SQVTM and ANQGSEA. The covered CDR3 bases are TGCAGCGTTCTCAGGCTAAACAACGAG. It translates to CSVLRLNNE. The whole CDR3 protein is CSVLRLNNEQYF.

The covered CDR3 bases are TGTGCCAGCAGCTTGGGACAGGTTTACGAG. Translating gives CASSLGQVYE. Given in full, the CDR3 is CASSLGQVYEQYF. The genes are TRBV7-6 and TRBJ2-7; 8 bases line up with TRBD1. The sequence runs out 3 residues before the end of the CDR3; the remainder is reconstructed from the germline J gene. CDR1 SGHVS and CDR2 FNYEAQ come from the germline V gene. V trimming: 3 bases; J trimming: 4 bases; junction bases outside the gene matches: 2. This CDR3 spans 13 amino acids.

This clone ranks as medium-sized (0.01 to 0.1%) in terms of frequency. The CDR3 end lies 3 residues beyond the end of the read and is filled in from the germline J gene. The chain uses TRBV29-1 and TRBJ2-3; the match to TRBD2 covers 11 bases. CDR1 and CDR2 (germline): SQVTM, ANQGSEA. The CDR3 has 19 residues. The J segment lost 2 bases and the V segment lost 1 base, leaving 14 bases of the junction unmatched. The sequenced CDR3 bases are TGCAGCGTTGAAGGTGTAGTAGCGGGAGGGCCTGGGACCACAGATACG. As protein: CSVEGVVAGGPGTTDT. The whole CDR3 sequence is CSVEGVVAGGPGTTDTQYF.

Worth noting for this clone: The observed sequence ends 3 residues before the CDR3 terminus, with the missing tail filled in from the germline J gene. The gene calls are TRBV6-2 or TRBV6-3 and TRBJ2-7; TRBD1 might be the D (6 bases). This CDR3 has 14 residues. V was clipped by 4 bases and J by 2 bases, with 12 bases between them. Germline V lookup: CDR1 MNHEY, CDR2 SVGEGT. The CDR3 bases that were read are TGTGCCAGCAGTTTCAACGGACAGACCTACGAG. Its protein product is CASSFNGQTYE. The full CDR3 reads CASSFNGQTYEQYF.

The CDR3 is CASSLSQGVTDTQYF. CDR3 bases read: TGTGCCAGCAGCTTATCACAGGGGGTAACAGATACG. The chain couples TRBV7-9 to TRBJ2-3; 8 bases align to TRBD1. The read terminates 3 residues before the CDR3 end, so the remaining end is supplied by the germline J gene. With V trimmed by 2 bases and J by 3 bases, 4 bases remained unmatched. The CDR3 totals 15 residues. Germline CDR1 reads SEHNR; CDR2 reads FQNEAQ (reference sequence).

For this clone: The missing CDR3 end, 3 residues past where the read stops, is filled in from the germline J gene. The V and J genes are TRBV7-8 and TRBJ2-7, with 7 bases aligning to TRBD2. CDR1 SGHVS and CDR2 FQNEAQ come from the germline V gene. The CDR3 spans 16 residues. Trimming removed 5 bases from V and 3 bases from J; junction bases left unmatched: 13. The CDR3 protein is CASSPRGREGHYEQYF. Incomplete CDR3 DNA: TGTGCCAGCAGCCCTCGGGGGAGGGAGGGTCACTACGAG.

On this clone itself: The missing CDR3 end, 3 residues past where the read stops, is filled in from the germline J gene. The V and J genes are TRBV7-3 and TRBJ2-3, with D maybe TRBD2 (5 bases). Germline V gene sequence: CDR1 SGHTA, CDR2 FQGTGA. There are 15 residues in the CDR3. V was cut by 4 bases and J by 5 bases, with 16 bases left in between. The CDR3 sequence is CASSYGLLRRDTQYF. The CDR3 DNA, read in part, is TGTGCCAGCAGCTATGGACTGCTTCGGCGAGATACG.

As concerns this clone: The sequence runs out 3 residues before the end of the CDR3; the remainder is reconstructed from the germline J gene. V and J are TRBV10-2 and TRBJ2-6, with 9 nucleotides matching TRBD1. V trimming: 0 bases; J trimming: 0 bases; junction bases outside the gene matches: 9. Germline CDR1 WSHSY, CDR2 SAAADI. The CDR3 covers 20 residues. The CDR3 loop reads CASSESPGQGKSSGANVLTF. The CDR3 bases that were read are TGCGCCAGCAGTGAGTCTCCGGGACAGGGAAAAAGCTCTGGGGCCAACGTC.

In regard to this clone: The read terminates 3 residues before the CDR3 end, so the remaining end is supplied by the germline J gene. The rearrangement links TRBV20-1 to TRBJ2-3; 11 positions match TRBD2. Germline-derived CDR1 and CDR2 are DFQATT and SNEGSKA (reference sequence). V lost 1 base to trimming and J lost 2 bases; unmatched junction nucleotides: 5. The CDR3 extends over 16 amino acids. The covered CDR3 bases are TGCAGTGCTAGAGTGGGGACTAGCGGCTACACAGATACG. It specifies CSARVGTSGYTDT. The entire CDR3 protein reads CSARVGTSGYTDTQYF.

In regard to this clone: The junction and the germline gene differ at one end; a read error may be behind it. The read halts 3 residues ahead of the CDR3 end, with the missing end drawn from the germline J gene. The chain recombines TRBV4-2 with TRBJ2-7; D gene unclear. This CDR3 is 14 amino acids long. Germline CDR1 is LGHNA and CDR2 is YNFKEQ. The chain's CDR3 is CASSQDLSGYEQYF. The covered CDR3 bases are TGCGCCAGCAGCCAAGATCTAAGTGGCTACGAG.

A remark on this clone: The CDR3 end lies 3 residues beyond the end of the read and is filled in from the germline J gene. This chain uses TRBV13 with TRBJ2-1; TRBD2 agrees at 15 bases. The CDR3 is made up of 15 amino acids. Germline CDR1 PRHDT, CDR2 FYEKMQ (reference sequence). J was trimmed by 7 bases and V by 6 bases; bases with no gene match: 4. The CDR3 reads CASREGTSGRNEQFF. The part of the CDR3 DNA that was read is TGTGCCAGCAGGGAAGGGACTAGCGGGAGGAATGAG.

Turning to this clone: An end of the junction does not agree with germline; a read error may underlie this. CDR3 sequence reads: CASSQERARLAGETQYF. CDR3 bases read: TGCGCCAGCAGCCAAGAACGCGCTCGCCTAGCGGGAGAGACC. J is TRBJ2-5 and V is TRBV4-2; TRBD2 agrees at 8 bases. The DNA ends 3 residues before the CDR3 does, and the rest of the CDR3 is filled in from the germline J gene. CDR1 is LGHNA, CDR2 YNFKEQ, per germline. CDR3 length: 17 residues.

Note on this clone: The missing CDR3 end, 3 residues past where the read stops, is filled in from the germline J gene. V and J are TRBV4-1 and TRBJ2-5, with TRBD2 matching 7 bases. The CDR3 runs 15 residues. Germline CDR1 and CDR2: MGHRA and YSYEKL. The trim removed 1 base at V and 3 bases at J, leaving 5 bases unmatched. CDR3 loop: CASSQGGLTEETQYF. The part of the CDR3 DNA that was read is TGCGCCAGCAGCCAAGGGGGACTAACGGAAGAGACC.